The rows below give T cell receptor beta chains drawn from one sample of a study of response to subunit inactivated influenza vaccine. TCRdb re-called the RT-PCR reads with MiXCR, one entry per CDR3 protein. Of 500,000 to 650,000 distinct CDR3 sequences listed, under 9% were seen once; the top ten hold approximately 13%. Material: PBMCs from blood, obtained 23 months after vaccination. These receptors all stem from a man aged 50 to 69 who received an inactivated influenza vaccine. CDR3s include the opening cysteine and the closing phenylalanine or tryptophan. A D gene is named only where the DNA matches it firmly. Part of the rows lack a size; the others show once, few, many or a class for expanded clones.

size	D	length	V	J	DNA	CDR3
few	TRBD2	16	TRBV6-2/TRBV6-3	TRBJ2-3	TGTGCCAGCAGTGATCCATCCGGGGGGAGCACAGATACGCAGTATTTT	CASSDPSGGSTDTQYF
-	-	16	TRBV6-5	TRBJ1-2	TGTGCCAGCAGTTCCTGGGACATAGTAAGGGGGATTGGCTACACCTTC	CASSSWDIVRGIGYTF
-	-	15	TRBV9	TRBJ1-1	TGTGCCAGCAGCCTCCGTTCAGGGCAGGAAACTGAAGCTTTCTTT	CASSLRSGQETEAFF
-	TRBD1	15	TRBV6-5	TRBJ2-5	TGTGCCAGCAGTTACTTGGGGACAGTTCAAGAGACCCAGTACTTC	CASSYLGTVQETQYF
many	-	14	TRBV5-1	TRBJ2-2	TGCGCCAGCAGCTTCCAGGCCAACACCGGGGAGCTGTTTTTT	CASSFQANTGELFF
-	-	16	TRBV11-2	TRBJ2-7	TGTGCCAGCAGCTTAGTCGATGGGCGCAGGAACTACGAGCAGTACTTC	CASSLVDGRRNYEQYF
-	-	13	TRBV4-1	TRBJ2-7	TGCGCCAGCAGCCAACCATCCTTTTACGAGCAGTACTTC	CASSQPSFYEQYF
many	-	15	TRBV11-2	TRBJ2-1	TGTGCCAGCAGCTTAAGGCAGAATTACTACAATGAGCAGTTCTTC	CASSLRQNYYNEQFF
many	-	15	TRBV6-1	TRBJ2-3	TGTGCCAGCAGGACCACAGGACCCAGCACAGATACGCAGTATTTT	CASRTTGPSTDTQYF
many	-	12	TRBV7-9	TRBJ2-7	TGTGCCAGCAGCTCATTTAACAACGAGCAGTACTTC	CASSSFNNEQYF
many	TRBD1	15	TRBV6-1	TRBJ1-6	TGTGCCAGCAGTGAAGCAAGCCAGGGGGGTTCACCCCTCCACTTT	CASSEASQGGSPLHF
few	TRBD2	16	TRBV27	TRBJ2-5	TGTGCCAGCAGCCCCGGGACTCACCGGGGAGGGGAGACCCAGTACTTC	CASSPGTHRGGETQYF
-	-	11	TRBV12-3/TRBV12-4	TRBJ2-2	TGTGCCAGCACCACCGGACGCACGCTGTTTTTT	CASTTGRTLFF
many	TRBD1	16	TRBV20-1	TRBJ1-1	TGCAGTGCTAGAGGCGGGACAGGGACTCGTGGCACTGAAGCTTTCTTT	CSARGGTGTRGTEAFF
-	-	18	TRBV20-1	TRBJ2-6	TGCAGTGCTAGAGATTCGCGGGGGCCCTTGGCAGGGGCCAACGTCCTGACTTTC	CSARDSRGPLAGANVLTF
many	TRBD2	15	TRBV7-9	TRBJ2-7	TGTGCCAGCAGCTTGGGGACTAGCGGGAGGCACGAGCAGTACTTC	CASSLGTSGRHEQYF
few	TRBD2	17	TRBV24-1	TRBJ2-5	TGTGCCACCAGTGATCGGACTAGCGGGGGGTTCCTAGAGACCCAGTACTTC	CATSDRTSGGFLETQYF
-	-	13	TRBV6-4	TRBJ1-1	TGTGCCAGCAGGCAGACGTGGAACACTGAAGCTTTCTTT	CASRQTWNTEAFF
-	TRBD1	13	TRBV20-1	TRBJ2-7	TGCAGTGCTAGACGAGGGGGCGAATACGAGCAGTACTTC	CSARRGGEYEQYF
many	-	16	TRBV5-1	TRBJ2-2	TGCGCCAGCAGCTTATCCGGGAATGTGGGCACCGGGGAGCTGTTTTTT	CASSLSGNVGTGELFF
-	-	16	TRBV7-2	TRBJ2-1	TGTGCCAGCAGCTTAATGGGGATACCTTCCTACAATGAGCAGTTCTTC	CASSLMGIPSYNEQFF
few	-	15	TRBV7-2	TRBJ2-1	TGTGCCAGCAGCCGACCAGGGTTAGATGTGTTGGAGCAGTTCTTC	CASSRPGLDVLEQFF
-	-	15	TRBV5-6	TRBJ2-7	TGTGCCAGCAGCTTTCGGAGGAGAGTGTCCTACGAGCAGTACTTC	CASSFRRRVSYEQYF
-	TRBD1	15	TRBV10-3	TRBJ2-2	TGTGCCATCAGTGGGGGGACAGGGTTCACCGGGGAGCTGTTTTTT	CAISGGTGFTGELFF
-	TRBD2	15	TRBV4-3	TRBJ2-7	TGCGCCAGCAGCCGAAGCGGGACTGACTCCTACGAGCAGTACTTC	CASSRSGTDSYEQYF
-	-	13	TRBV7-2	TRBJ1-1	TGTGCCAGCAGCCAAAACTACCACACTGAAGCTTTCTTT	CASSQNYHTEAFF
-	TRBD2	16	TRBV7-2	TRBJ2-3	TGTGCCAGCAGCCCTACTAGCGGGGGGGCCGGGGATACGCAGTATTTT	CASSPTSGGAGDTQYF
-	TRBD2	14	TRBV5-1	TRBJ2-5	TGCGCCAGCCGCCCAGCGGGGACGGGAGAGACCCAGTACTTC	CASRPAGTGETQYF
many	-	11	TRBV12-3/TRBV12-4	TRBJ2-5	TGTGCCAGTTCCTATACGAGGACCCAGTACTTC	CASSYTRTQYF
-	-	12	TRBV9	TRBJ2-3	TGTGCCAGCAGCCCGTACTCAGATACGCAGTATTTT	CASSPYSDTQYF
-	-	13	TRBV11-2	TRBJ1-2	TGTGCCAGCAGCTTAAACGCAGGGGATGGCTACACCTTC	CASSLNAGDGYTF
few	-	13	TRBV14	TRBJ2-2	TGTGCCAGCAGCCAGGTGGCCCCCGGGGAGCTGTTTTTT	CASSQVAPGELFF
many	TRBD1	16	TRBV12-3/TRBV12-4	TRBJ2-5	TGTGCCAGCAGTTTCGGACAGGGGGCGAAAATTGAGACCCAGTACTTC	CASSFGQGAKIETQYF
-	-	12	TRBV7-2	TRBJ2-3	TGTGCCAGCAGCCTGGGACCCTTTAAGCAGTATTTT	CASSLGPFKQYF
few	-	11	TRBV20-1	TRBJ2-7	TGCAGTGCTCCGGGTATCAGCGAGCAGTACTTC	CSAPGISEQYF
-	TRBD1	16	TRBV6-1	TRBJ2-3	TGTGCCAGCAGTAGACTAAACAGGGGCCCCACAGATACGCAGTATTTT	CASSRLNRGPTDTQYF
-	TRBD2	13	TRBV24-1	TRBJ2-3	TGTGCCACCGGGGCGGGGGGGCCAGATACGCAGTATTTT	CATGAGGPDTQYF
-	TRBD2	16	TRBV9	TRBJ2-3	TGTGCCAGCAGCAAAGCGGGAGGGGTGGGCACAGATACGCAGTATTTT	CASSKAGGVGTDTQYF
few	TRBD1	15	TRBV5-1	TRBJ2-2	TGCGCCAGCAGACAGACAGGGGGCAACCCCGGGGAGCTGTTTTTT	CASRQTGGNPGELFF
few	-	14	TRBV5-1	TRBJ2-3	TGCGCCAGCAGCTTGGCTTCCCGCGGAGATACGCAGTATTTT	CASSLASRGDTQYF
-	TRBD1	16	TRBV7-8	TRBJ1-1	TGTGCCAGCAGCCCCGCCCAGGGGGTGGCGAGCACTGAAGCTTTCTTT	CASSPAQGVASTEAFF
-	-	12	TRBV20-1	TRBJ2-5	TGCGGGGGAAACAGGGGAGGAGAGACCCAGTACTTC	CGGNRGGETQYF
few	-	17	TRBV18	TRBJ1-6	TGTGCCAGCTCAGAGACGACAGTAGGCTCCTATAATTCACCCCTCCACTTT	CASSETTVGSYNSPLHF
-	TRBD2	16	TRBV12-3/TRBV12-4	TRBJ2-1	TGTGCCAGCAGTTCAATAGCGGGAGGGGCCGGGAATGAGCAGTTCTTC	CASSSIAGGAGNEQFF
-	TRBD2	15	TRBV7-8	TRBJ2-1	TGTGCCAGCAGCTTGCCGGGACTAGCGAGGAATGAGCAGTTCTTC	CASSLPGLARNEQFF
-	TRBD1	14	TRBV6-1	TRBJ2-5	TGTGCCAGCACCCGCCCGGGACAGCAAGAGACCCAGTACTTC	CASTRPGQQETQYF
few	TRBD2	15	TRBV20-1	TRBJ2-1	TGCAGTGCTAGAGTTGGCGGGAGAAACTACAATGAGCAGTTCTTC	CSARVGGRNYNEQFF
-	TRBD2	13	TRBV20-1	TRBJ2-3	TGCAGTGCTACAGCGGGGCCCCCAGATACGCAGTATTTT	CSATAGPPDTQYF
few	TRBD1	15	TRBV10-2	TRBJ2-7	TGCGCCAGCAATCTTGGACAGGGGGCTCCCTACGAGCAGTACTTC	CASNLGQGAPYEQYF
-	TRBD2	15	TRBV5-1	TRBJ2-3	TGCGCCAGCAGCGGCGGTACTAGCGGGGGGATGGCGCAGTATTTT	CASSGGTSGGMAQYF
-	-	16	TRBV20-1	TRBJ2-1	TGCAGTGCTCGCGGGCCGAGAGTATTTTCGGTCTATGAGCAGTTCTTC	CSARGPRVFSVYEQFF
-	-	12	TRBV27	TRBJ2-1	TGTGCCAGCAGTCAGAGCCCGCATGAGCAGTTCTTC	CASSQSPHEQFF
few	TRBD2	13	TRBV30	TRBJ2-2	TGTGCCTGGGACCCGGGACTAGGGCAGGAGCTGTTTTTT	CAWDPGLGQELFF
few	-	12	TRBV20-1	TRBJ1-2	TGCAGTGCTAGTTTGGCCTTACATGGCTACACCTTC	CSASLALHGYTF
many	-	16	TRBV6-5	TRBJ1-3	TGTGCCAGCAGTTCAGACGCCATCCACTCTGGAAACACCATATATTTT	CASSSDAIHSGNTIYF